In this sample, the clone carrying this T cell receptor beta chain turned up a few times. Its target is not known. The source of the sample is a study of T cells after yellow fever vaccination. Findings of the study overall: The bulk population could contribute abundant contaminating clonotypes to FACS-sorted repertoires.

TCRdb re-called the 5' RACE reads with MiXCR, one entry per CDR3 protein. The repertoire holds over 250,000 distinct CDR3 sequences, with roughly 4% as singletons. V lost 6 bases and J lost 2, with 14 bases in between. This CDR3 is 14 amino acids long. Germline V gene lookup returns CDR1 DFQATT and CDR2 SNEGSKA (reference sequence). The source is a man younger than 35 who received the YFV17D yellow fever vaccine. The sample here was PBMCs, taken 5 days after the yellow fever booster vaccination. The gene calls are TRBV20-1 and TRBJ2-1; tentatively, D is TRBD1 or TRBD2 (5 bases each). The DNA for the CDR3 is TGCAGTGCGCCCGAGAGGGGAACCTACAATGAGCAGTTCTTC. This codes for CSAPERGTYNEQFF.